Described below is a single T cell receptor beta chain sequence and its context. Its antigen is not identified. TCRdb keeps only in-frame clones here, not all; method: immunoSEQ multiplex PCR. The sample has under 150,000 clones, roughly nine tenths seen once. This record belongs to a study of T cells in localized non-small cell lung cancer. J gave up 2 bases and V 0 bases, and 10 bases lay outside the gene matches. The germline gives CDR1 SGHDN, CDR2 FVKESK. There are 18 residues in the CDR3. Overall study findings and caveats: Median detection of top 100 tumor clones in adjacent lung was under 75 clones.

The receptor comes from a female donor of 60 years or more with stage I lung adenocarcinoma. Specimen: peripheral blood, collected before any cancer treatment. This rearrangement joins TRBV14 to TRBJ2-3, with 8 bases fitting TRBD2. The CDR3 loop reads CASSQEGHSGVFTDTQYF. For the CDR3, the DNA is TGTGCCAGCAGCCAAGAAGGGCATAGCGGGGTTTTCACAGATACGCAGTATTTT.